The present T cell receptor (beta chain) was sequenced within a study of blood T cell repertoires in COVID-19. Study overall: Sources were T cells, B-cell-depleted T cells, or PBMCs; the material itself was cDNA or gDNA.

Participants' own reports of clinical history determined their cohort assignment. Symptom resolution, clearance, or two negative PCRs marked the recovered donors of Cohort 3. The CDR3 has 12 residues. The germline gives CDR1 SGHTA, CDR2 FQGNSA. Trimming removed 1 base from V and 6 bases from J, with 4 bases in between. Profiling relied on immunoSEQ multiplex PCR, and the TCRdb table lists in-frame clones only, not all of them. The sample yields some 310,000 clones, 85% to 90% seen once. The sequenced sample consisted of PBMCs or T cells enriched from blood (not recorded which). The source is a woman in her 30s who had recovered from COVID-19. J is TRBJ1-5 and V is TRBV7-2; no definite D call. In nucleotides, the CDR3 is TGTGCCAGCAGCTTAGACGGTCAGCCCCAGCATTTT. It specifies CASSLDGQPQHF.